This T cell receptor (beta chain) came from a study of Ad26.COV2.S vaccination and SARS-CoV-2 variants. Across the study: As a participant in COV1001, the donor was in the Ad26.COV2.S trial arm. Administration of Ad26.COV2.S was intramuscular, either once or twice 56 days apart.

TCRdb's copy holds only in-frame clones and misses some; the assay was immunoSEQ multiplex PCR. The data show about 350,000 clones, roughly 90% seen once. In the case of this clone: What it binds is unknown.

Study-wide results and caveats: Total T cell responses may have been underestimated by the TCR breadth and depth analyses. Recipients of vaccine and of placebo showed similar breadth of their non-spike TCR repertoires.

CDR3 length: 16 residues. CDR1 is KGHDR and CDR2 is SFDVKD in the germline V gene. Trimming at V came to 3 bases and at J to 2 bases, leaving 8 bases not matched to a gene. Treatment here: around 19 received Ad26.COV2.S at low or high dose, single or two shots; 5 received placebo; per-sample allocation not given. Sampling took place 63 days after the first vaccine or placebo injection. This clonotype was obtained from a person between 18 and 65 years old who received the Ad26.COV2.S COVID-19 vaccine or a placebo. The V gene is TRBV24-1, the J gene TRBJ1-2; 7 bases match TRBD1. The sequenced sample was peripheral blood, obtained in a trial of Ad26.COV2.S vaccine versus placebo. The CDR3 DNA sequence: TGTGCCACCAGTGATCCCTCGACAGGGCCCAACTATGGCTACACCTTC. As protein: CATSDPSTGPNYGYTF.